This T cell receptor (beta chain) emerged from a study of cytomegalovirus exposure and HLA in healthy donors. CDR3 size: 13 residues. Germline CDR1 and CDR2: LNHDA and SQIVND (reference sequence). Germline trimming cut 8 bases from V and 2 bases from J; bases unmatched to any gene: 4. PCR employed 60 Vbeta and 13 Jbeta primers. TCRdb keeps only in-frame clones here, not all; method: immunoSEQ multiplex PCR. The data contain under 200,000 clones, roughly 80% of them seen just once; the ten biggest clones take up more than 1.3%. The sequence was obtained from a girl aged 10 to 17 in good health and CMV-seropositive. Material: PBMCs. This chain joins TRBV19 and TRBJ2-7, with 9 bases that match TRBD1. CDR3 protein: CASGGTGTYEQYF. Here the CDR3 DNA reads TGTGCCAGTGGGGGGACAGGGACCTACGAGCAGTACTTC. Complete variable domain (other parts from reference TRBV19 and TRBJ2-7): DGGITQSPKYLFRKEGQNVTLSCEQNLNHDAMYWYRQDPGQGLRLIYYSQIVNDFQKGDIAEGYSVSREKKESFPLTVTSAQKNPTAFYLCASGGTGTYEQYFGPGTRLTVT.